This TCR beta chain was recorded in a study of blood T cell repertoires in COVID-19. At the level of the study: Whether acute or convalescent, the COVID-19 samples came from the United States, Italy and Spain. From T cells, B-cell-depleted T cells, or PBMCs came the material, which was cDNA or gDNA.

Original methodology: It was from reference gene primer amplification that nucleated cell counts were estimated. Sequenced by immunoSEQ multiplex PCR; TCRdb stores in-frame clones only, minus some. D and trimming were read from the DNA, whereas the V and J calls and clone size are those reported in that table. The repertoire holds roughly 300,000 clones, with approximately 89% as singletons. The V end lost 0 bases, the J end lost 8 bases, and 18 bases lay between the germline ends. Germline V gives CDR1 SGDLS, CDR2 YYNGEE. This CDR3 comprises 16 residues. The chain links TRBV9 to TRBJ1-5; D is perhaps TRBD1 (5 bases). The sample was peripheral blood. The sequence derives from a woman aged 45-65 years who had recovered from COVID-19. The CDR3 is CASSVGGRRGIEPQHF. The CDR3 coding sequence is TGTGCCAGCAGCGTAGGGGGGAGGAGGGGAATAGAGCCCCAGCATTTT. Complete variable domain (other parts from reference TRBV9 and TRBJ1-5): DSGVTQTPKHLITATGQRVTLRCSPRSGDLSVYWYQQSLDQGLQFLIQYYNGEERAKGNILERFSAQQFPDLHSELNLSSLELGDSALYFCASSVGGRRGIEPQHFGDGTRLSIL.